This T cell receptor (beta chain) was recorded in a study of human T cells and chemical hapten exposure. In TCRdb, the RACE reads were re-called with MiXCR into one record per CDR3 protein. The data contain about 360,000 distinct CDR3 sequences, roughly 6.9% of them singletons. Germline CDR1 is ENHRY and CDR2 is SYGVKD. The V end was cut by 4 bases, the J end by 0 bases, with 10 bases between. The CDR3 has 14 residues. This sample's time point: patch test 1, 2 weeks after DPC sensitization. Noted treatment: therapeutic diphenylcyclopropenone sensitization with weekly scalp DPC. The chain recombines TRBV10-3 with TRBJ2-7; possibly TRBD2 for D (6 bases). This sequence was found in a woman under 30 with alopecia areata. Some clones in this sample may be carry-over from other donors' samples. This specimen consisted of whole blood, obtained in connection with sensitization to the hapten diphenylcyclopropenone (DPC). The CDR3: CAISVGGTSYEQYF. As DNA, the CDR3 is TGTGCCATCAGTGTCGGGGGAACCTCCTACGAGCAGTACTTC.